This T cell receptor beta chain was captured in a study of T cell repertoires in cytomegalovirus infection (dated by TCRdb to the late 2010s). For context, the study as a whole: The HLA type of each donor mattered for the analysis, because public TCR beta signatures pointed to carriage of CMV infection along with the matching HLA type. Points the paper makes about the study in general: In both this cohort and an independent cohort of 350 to 400 donors, the cumulative frequency of public TCR beta family members distinguished carriers of CMV infection plus the relevant HLA type. The ex vivo response was dominated by HLA-C-restricted CMV-specific TCR beta clonotypes, and the single most frequent clonotype in two of eight donors was supplied by these HLA-C-restricted clonotypes.

The CDR3 goes from the cysteine to the phenylalanine over 17 residues. CDR3 DNA only is kept here, 51 bases in frame from base 1. From a lookup of the germline V gene, CDR1 and CDR2 are SGHTA and FQGNSA. Ends trimmed: V by 5 bases, J by 5 bases; bases unmatched to a gene: 14. Many counts were recorded for this clonotype. Its target antigen remains unknown. No per-base quality is available; no much larger clone lies one base away. The instrument given in TCRdb is Illumina HiSeq 1500. The public reads were run again by TCRdb, first through fastp at Q25 and then through MiXCR, and only productive beta chains were kept. Duplicate CDR3 protein sequences are folded into a single record with the most common DNA and genes. The sample table shows about 530,000 distinct CDR3 sequences, and about 25% are seen once. The leading ten clones occupy roughly 13% of the sample.

The sequence is built from TRBV7-2 and TRBJ2-5; TRBD2 agrees with 10 junctional bases. The clonotype comes from a human donor in good health (CMV status not recorded). Some clones in this sample may be carry-over from other donors' samples. Material: PBMCs. The CDR3 loop reads CASSHSNSGRRIETQYF. The nucleotides are TGTGCCAGCAGCCACAGCAATAGCGGGAGGAGGATTGAGACCCAGTACTTC.